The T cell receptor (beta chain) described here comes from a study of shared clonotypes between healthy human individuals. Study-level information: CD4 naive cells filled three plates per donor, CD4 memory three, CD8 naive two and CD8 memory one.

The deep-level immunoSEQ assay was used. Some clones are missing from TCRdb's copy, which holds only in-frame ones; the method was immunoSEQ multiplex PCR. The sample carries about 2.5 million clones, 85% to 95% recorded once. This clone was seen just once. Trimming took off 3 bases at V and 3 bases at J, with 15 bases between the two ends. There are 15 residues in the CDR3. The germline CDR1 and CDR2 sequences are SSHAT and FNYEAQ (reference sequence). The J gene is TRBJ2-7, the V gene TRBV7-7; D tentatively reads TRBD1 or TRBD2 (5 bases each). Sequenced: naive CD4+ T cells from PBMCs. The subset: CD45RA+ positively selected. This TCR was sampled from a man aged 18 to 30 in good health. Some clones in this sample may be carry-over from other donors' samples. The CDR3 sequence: CASSLGPGTNYEQYF. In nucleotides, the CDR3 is TGTGCCAGCAGCTTGGGGCCGGGAACTAACTACGAGCAGTACTTC.